Listed below are T cell receptor beta chains from one sample, sequenced in a study of CD8+CD57+ T cells in acquired aplastic anemia. Using its own MiXCR run on the reads, TCRdb lists one record per CDR3 protein. The profile shows around 130,000 distinct CDR3 sequences, roughly 50% of them singletons. The sample comprised sorted CD4+, CD8+, or CD8+CD57+ T cells (not recorded which) from PBMCs. The receptors were sampled from a human donor in good health, serving as a control. Each CDR3 is given with its conserved first and last residue. Fields, in order: J gene, V gene, clone size, D gene, CDR3 DNA, CDR3 protein. The D gene is left open where the match is weak. Size tells how often a clone was seen (once, few, many) or the class of an expanded clone, and some rows leave it out.

TRBJ2-7	TRBV5-5	NA	TRBD1	TGTGCCAGCAGCCAGCCCGGGACAGGGAACTACGAGCAGTACTTC	CASSQPGTGNYEQYF
TRBJ2-6	TRBV5-1	NA	NA	TGCGCCAGCAGCTTGAGCGATTCCTCTGGGGCCAACGTCCTGACTTTC	CASSLSDSSGANVLTF
TRBJ1-6	TRBV12-3/TRBV12-4	many	NA	TGTGCCAGCAGTTTATTGCCGAGAGGAGATAATTCACCCCTCCACTTT	CASSLLPRGDNSPLHF
TRBJ1-1	TRBV25-1	NA	TRBD1	TGTGCCAGCAGATCGCCCCGACAGGGTAGAACTGAAGCTTTCTTT	CASRSPRQGRTEAFF
TRBJ1-6	TRBV7-2	NA	NA	TGTGCCAGCAGCCAATACGGGAATTCACCCCTCCACTTT	CASSQYGNSPLHF
TRBJ1-5	TRBV7-3	few	TRBD1	TGTGCCAGCAGCCGAACTGACAGGGCAGATTATAGCAATCAGCCCCAGCATTTT	CASSRTDRADYSNQPQHF
TRBJ2-3	TRBV20-1	NA	NA	TGCAGTGCTCGGAACATAGGGCGAACAGATACGCAGTATTTT	CSARNIGRTDTQYF
TRBJ1-2	TRBV20-1	NA	NA	TGCAGTGCTAGAGAGCAAGCTAACTATGGCTACACCTTC	CSAREQANYGYTF
TRBJ1-2	TRBV11-1	NA	TRBD1	TGTGCCAGCAGCAGTTACGACAGGGTGGGTGGCTACACCTTC	CASSSYDRVGGYTF
TRBJ2-3	TRBV4-3	many	TRBD2	TGCGCCAGCAGCCAAGAGGCGACTAGCTCGGTGGTAGATACGCAGTATTTT	CASSQEATSSVVDTQYF
TRBJ1-1	TRBV30	many	TRBD1	TGTGCCTGGAGTGTAACAGGGGGCAGGACTGAAGCTTTCTTT	CAWSVTGGRTEAFF
TRBJ1-6	TRBV6-5	many	NA	TGTGCCAGCAGTTACGAAGGGGGGAATAATTCACCCCTCCACTTT	CASSYEGGNNSPLHF
TRBJ2-5	TRBV6-1	NA	TRBD1	TGTGCCATCAGGGGACAGCAAGAGGCCCAGTACTTC	CAIRGQQEAQYF
TRBJ2-3	TRBV20-1	NA	NA	TGCAGCGGGGGCTACGATACGCAGTATTTT	CSGGYDTQYF
TRBJ2-3	TRBV7-3	many	TRBD1	TGTGCCAGCAGCTTGGGACAGGGCACAGATACGCAGTATTTT	CASSLGQGTDTQYF
TRBJ2-3	TRBV7-2	NA	NA	TGTGCCAGCGGGCTCGCCCAGCGTACGCAGTATTTT	CASGLAQRTQYF
TRBJ2-5	TRBV7-7	medium-sized	TRBD2	TGTGCCAGCAGCTCCGGGACTAGCGGGTCCCCGGGGGAGACCCAGTACTTC	CASSSGTSGSPGETQYF
TRBJ1-5	TRBV7-9	once	NA	TGTGCCAGCAGCTTACAAACAGATCAGCCCCAGCATTTT	CASSLQTDQPQHF
TRBJ2-5	TRBV4-3	many	NA	TGCGCCAGCAGCCAAGATAGGGGGGGCGAGACCCAGTACTTC	CASSQDRGGETQYF
TRBJ1-2	TRBV4-1	many	NA	TGCGCCAGCAGCCAAGTAGGGTTTTGGGGCTACACCTTC	CASSQVGFWGYTF
TRBJ2-1	TRBV4-2	many	TRBD2	TGTGCCAGCAGTCATCGGACTAGGGCGGGGGGGCAGTTCTTC	CASSHRTRAGGQFF
TRBJ2-3	TRBV10-1	NA	NA	TGCGCCAGCAGTGGCTATTCAGATACGCAGTATTTT	CASSGYSDTQYF
TRBJ1-6	TRBV25-1	NA	NA	TGTGCCAGCAGGCTACAGTTTGATTCACCCCTCCACTTT	CASRLQFDSPLHF
TRBJ2-7	TRBV7-9	few	TRBD2	TGTGCCAGCAGGGACGGGGGGTCCTACGAGCAGTACTTC	CASRDGGSYEQYF
TRBJ1-2	TRBV10-3	NA	NA	TGTGCCATCATAGGGGAATATGGCTACACCTTC	CAIIGEYGYTF
TRBJ2-3	TRBV11-2	many	TRBD2	TGTGCCAGCAGCCCTCTCGGGGTGGGGACTAGCGCAGATACGCAGTATTTT	CASSPLGVGTSADTQYF
TRBJ1-1	TRBV25-1	NA	NA	TGTGCCAGCAGTTCACACAGGGAGGGCACTGAAGCTTTCTTT	CASSSHREGTEAFF
TRBJ1-2	TRBV29-1	NA	NA	TGCAGCGTTAGCGGGGGCGAAGACAGACATGGCTACACCTTC	CSVSGGEDRHGYTF
TRBJ2-2	TRBV7-6	many	NA	TGTGCCAGCAGCGCCGGGCACAGCACGAACACCGGGGAGCTGTTTTTT	CASSAGHSTNTGELFF
TRBJ2-3	TRBV15	NA	NA	TGTGCCACCAGCTCAATGACAGATACGCAGTATTTT	CATSSMTDTQYF
TRBJ2-3	TRBV2	many	NA	TGTGCCAGCAGGGGGGACACAGATACGCAGTATTTT	CASRGDTDTQYF
TRBJ2-1	TRBV6-2/TRBV6-3	many	TRBD2	TGTGCCAGCAGTTCCGGCGGGGGGGCTTCCTACAATGAGCAGTTCTTC	CASSSGGGASYNEQFF
TRBJ2-5	TRBV15	NA	NA	TGTGCCACCAGCAGAGCCCTCCAAGAGACCCAGTACTTC	CATSRALQETQYF
TRBJ2-7	TRBV24-1	many	TRBD1	TGTGCCACCAGTGAAGATAAGCGACAGGGGCCCTCCGGGGTCTACGAGCAGTACTTC	CATSEDKRQGPSGVYEQYF
TRBJ1-1	TRBV10-3	NA	NA	TGTGCCATCAGTGAGGCAACTGAAGCTTTCTTT	CAISEATEAFF
TRBJ2-5	TRBV25-1	NA	TRBD2	TGTGCCAGCTCCGCGACGGGGGGAGAGACCCAGTACTTC	CASSATGGETQYF
TRBJ1-5	TRBV12-3/TRBV12-4	few	NA	TGTGCCAGCAGTTTAGCGGCTGGGTTCAATCAGCCCCAGCATTTT	CASSLAAGFNQPQHF
TRBJ1-2	TRBV5-4	NA	NA	TGTGCCAGCAGCTTGGTCGCAGGAGTAGGAGGCTACACCTTC	CASSLVAGVGGYTF
TRBJ1-1	TRBV7-9	many	NA	TGTGCCAGCAGCTTAGACGGGGGTACCAACACTGAAGCTTTCTTT	CASSLDGGTNTEAFF
TRBJ2-6	TRBV10-2	once	NA	TGTGCCAGCAGCGTAACCGGGACCGTGAACTCTGGGGCCAACGTCCTGACTTTC	CASSVTGTVNSGANVLTF
TRBJ1-2	TRBV6-1	NA	NA	TGTGCCAGCACCGACCCTGGGGGGAATAGATATGGCTACACCTTC	CASTDPGGNRYGYTF
TRBJ2-3	TRBV5-1	many	NA	TGCGCCAGCAGCTTGGGTCAGAACACAGATACGCAGTATTTT	CASSLGQNTDTQYF
TRBJ1-6	TRBV20-1	NA	TRBD1	TGCAGTGCTAGAGACCCTGGACAGGGGAACCATTCACCCCTCCACTTT	CSARDPGQGNHSPLHF
TRBJ2-7	TRBV6-5	NA	TRBD1	TGTGCCAGCAGTCACCGGGACAGGAGCTACGAGCAGTACTTC	CASSHRDRSYEQYF
TRBJ1-2	TRBV5-1	NA	TRBD1	TGCGCCAGCAGCCCCCAGACAGGGGGTGGCTACACCTTC	CASSPQTGGGYTF
TRBJ1-4	TRBV20-1	many	TRBD1	TGCAGTGCTAGAGACATAGGAGGGACAGGTTTTGAAAAACTGTTTTTT	CSARDIGGTGFEKLFF
TRBJ2-7	TRBV15	NA	NA	TGTGCCACCAGCAGAGATAAAGGTCCCTACGAGCAGTACTTC	CATSRDKGPYEQYF
TRBJ2-7	TRBV11-2	many	NA	TGTGCCAGCAGCTTACGGCGGCAGTCGAGCTACGAGCAGTACTTC	CASSLRRQSSYEQYF
TRBJ2-3	TRBV10-3	NA	TRBD2	TGTGCCATCAGGGGGGGGGACGCAGATACGCAGTATTTT	CAIRGGDADTQYF
TRBJ1-1	TRBV7-9	NA	NA	TGTGCCAGCAGCTTTGGACATTCAGCTCTCTTC	CASSFGHSALF
TRBJ2-3	TRBV19	NA	TRBD2	TGTGCCAGTAGTGTAGCGGGGTCTAGCACAGATACGCAGTATTTT	CASSVAGSSTDTQYF